This passage covers 27 T cell receptor beta chains from one sample sequenced in a study of cytomegalovirus exposure and HLA in healthy donors. A multiplex PCR was run with 60 Vbeta primers and 13 Jbeta primers. Method: immunoSEQ multiplex PCR; TCRdb's copy keeps in-frame clones and lacks some. The sample lists roughly 68,000 clones, 66% occurring once. Sequences were obtained from PBMCs. These receptors were taken from a man aged 40-49 years in good health and CMV-seropositive.

This clone came up once. The J gene is TRBJ2-7, the V gene TRBV6-5, with TRBD1 matching over 8 bases. CDR1 and CDR2 from the germline V gene are MNHEY and SVGAGI. V lost 6 bases, J lost 6 bases, and 10 bases stayed unmatched. The CDR3 covers 14 residues. CDR3 bases: TGTGCCAGCAGGTCTCCGACAGGGGCCAGCGAGCAGTACTTC. Amino acids: CASRSPTGASEQYF.

The chain has TRBV10-3 and TRBJ1-6; 8 bases match TRBD1. The CDR3 has 14 residues. The germline V gene encodes CDR1 ENHRY and CDR2 SYGVKD. After removal of 2 bases from V and 10 bases from J, the junction contained 4 bases not matched to a gene. The CDR3 sequence is CAISEGQGGSPLHF. CDR3 in DNA: TGTGCCATCAGTGAGGGACAGGGTGGATCACCCCTCCACTTT.

The genes are TRBV7-9 and TRBJ2-7; 7 positions match TRBD1. Germline V gene lookup returns CDR1 SEHNR and CDR2 FQNEAQ (reference sequence). V was pared by 2 bases and J by 3 bases, with 7 bases of the junction left unmatched. The CDR3 runs 15 residues. CDR3: CASSLSGGVGYEQYF. The CDR3 nucleotides read TGTGCCAGCAGCTTATCAGGGGGAGTTGGCTACGAGCAGTACTTC.

The V gene is TRBV10-3, the J gene TRBJ2-7; 10 bases match TRBD1. J lost 0 bases, V lost 6 bases, and 2 bases had no gene match. The CDR3 runs 14 residues. Germline CDR1 reads ENHRY; CDR2 reads SYGVKD. CDR3 sequence reads: CAISGTGASYEQYF. The CDR3 DNA reads TGTGCCATCAGCGGGACAGGGGCCTCCTACGAGCAGTACTTC.

This chain links TRBV10-3 with TRBJ1-6, with 8 bases identical to TRBD1. Germline values: CDR1 ENHRY, CDR2 SYGVKD. The CDR3 sequence is 12 residues long. The J segment lost 8 bases and the V segment lost 11 bases, leaving 5 bases of the junction unmatched. This chain's CDR3 is CASGQGDSPLHF. Written as DNA, the CDR3 is TGTGCCTCTGGACAGGGTGATTCACCCCTCCACTTT.

V and J are TRBV5-4 and TRBJ2-1, with 10 bases aligning to TRBD2. CDR1 SGHNT and CDR2 YYREEE come from the germline V gene (reference sequence). This CDR3 contains 16 residues. Trimming removed 6 bases from V and 8 bases from J; junction bases left unmatched: 14. The CDR3 coding sequence is TGTGCCAGCAAGCACTTAAAAGCGGGGGGGCGGGATGAGCAGTTCTTC. This sequence encodes CASKHLKAGGRDEQFF. Drawing the rest from reference TRBV5-4 and TRBJ2-1, the complete variable domain is ETGVTQSPTHLIKTRGQQVTLRCSSQSGHNTVSWYQQALGQGPQFIFQYYREEENGRGNFPPRFSGLQFPNYSSELNVNALELDDSALYLCASKHLKAGGRDEQFFGPGTRLTVL.

In nucleotides, the CDR3 is TGTGCCAGCAGGGACAGGGTTGATCAGCCCCAGCATTTT. Its protein product is CASRDRVDQPQHF. The chain uses TRBV25-1 and TRBJ1-5, with 8 nucleotides matching TRBD1. CDR1 MGHDK and CDR2 SYGVNS come from the germline V gene. CDR3 length: 13 residues. V was pared by 6 bases and J by 5 bases, with 3 bases of the junction left unmatched.

The chain is built from TRBV4-3 and TRBJ1-2; D possibly corresponds to TRBD1 (5 bases). The ends were cut back, 4 bases at V and 8 bases at J, with 20 bases in the middle. This CDR3 has 15 residues. Germline V gives CDR1 LGHNA, CDR2 YSLEER. The CDR3 DNA sequence: TGCGCCAGCAGCCCCAATAGTTGGGGGGTTCGCGGCTACACCTTC. This gives the protein CASSPNSWGVRGYTF.

The J gene is TRBJ1-2, the V gene TRBV2; D not resolved. Trimming pared 4 bases from V and 6 bases from J, leaving 12 bases between. This CDR3 is 13 amino acids long. Germline V lookup: CDR1 SNHLY, CDR2 FYNNEI. CDR3 bases: TGTGCCAGCAGTGGCCAGGCAAGGAATGGCTACACCTTC. It translates to CASSGQARNGYTF.

The CDR3, as DNA: TGCGCCAGCAGCCAAGTATATTCGGAGGTTACCCAGTACTTC. This codes for CASSQVYSEVTQYF. The chain recombines TRBV4-1 with TRBJ2-5; a possible D gene is TRBD2 (5 bases). CDR1 and CDR2 (germline): MGHRA, YSYEKL. V was cut by 1 base and J by 8 bases, with 14 bases left in between. CDR3 length: 14 amino acids.

V and J are TRBV5-1 and TRBJ1-1; D not certain. The germline V gene has CDR1 SGHRS and CDR2 YFSETQ. CDR3 length: 13 amino acids. The V end lost 5 bases, the J end lost 1 base, and 9 bases lay between the germline ends. The CDR3 coding sequence is TGCGCCAGCAGGCGGTCGGAGAACACTGAAGCTTTCTTT. It codes for CASRRSENTEAFF.

The table lists this clone with a few counts. This chain joins TRBV6-5 and TRBJ1-2, with D perhaps TRBD1 (5 bases). This CDR3 contains 13 residues. Germline V lookup: CDR1 MNHEY, CDR2 SVGAGI. V was trimmed by 4 bases and J by 8 bases, leaving 14 bases between them. CDR3 loop: CASSSTSRGGYTF. In DNA form, the CDR3 reads TGTGCCAGCAGTTCAACATCGCGGGGGGGCTACACCTTC.

This clone was recorded a few times. CDR3: CASSLTSVETQYF. The CDR3, as DNA: TGTGCCAGCAGCTTGACTAGTGTGGAGACCCAGTACTTC. This chain uses TRBV13 with TRBJ2-5; D might be TRBD2 (6 bases). V dropped 3 bases and J dropped 5 bases, with 10 bases sitting between them. CDR3 length: 13 amino acids. In germline, CDR1 is PRHDT, CDR2 FYEKMQ (reference sequence). The entire variable domain, with the rest obtained from reference TRBV13 and TRBJ2-5, is as follows: AAGVIQSPRHLIKEKRETATLKCYPIPRHDTVYWYQQGPGQDPQFLISFYEKMQSDKGSIPDRFSAQQFSDYHSELNMSSLELGDSALYFCASSLTSVETQYFGPGTRLLVL.

The V call is TRBV6-1, the J call TRBJ2-5, with 8 nucleotides matching TRBD1. The J call may be wrong; the DNA end is better matched by TRBJ2-7. Per germline, CDR1 MNHNS and CDR2 SASEGT. The CDR3 is 15 residues long. DNA for the CDR3: TGTGCCAGCAGTGAGACCGGACAGGGTCTCTACGAGCAGTACTTC. Encoded protein: CASSETGQGLYEQYF.

This sequence joins TRBV7-8 and TRBJ1-2, with TRBD1 as a possible D gene (6 bases). CDR1 SGHVS and CDR2 FQNEAQ come from the germline V gene. Deletions cut 4 bases from V and 5 bases from J, with 23 bases between. CDR3 length: 17 residues. The CDR3 here is CASSSYNRDLFGYGYTF. The CDR3 DNA sequence: TGTGCCAGCAGCTCGTATAACAGGGATTTATTCGGGTATGGCTACACCTTC. The entire variable domain, with the rest obtained from reference TRBV7-8 and TRBJ1-2, is as follows: GAGVSQSPRYKVAKRGQDVALRCDPISGHVSLFWYQQALGQGPEFLTYFQNEAQLDKSGLPSDRFFAERPEGSVSTLKIQRTQQEDSAVYLCASSSYNRDLFGYGYTFGSGTRLTVV.

The genes are TRBV5-1 and TRBJ2-7; D call uncertain. V was shortened by 4 bases and J by 1 base, with 12 bases between the two germline ends. The CDR3 totals 14 residues. Looked up from germline, CDR1 is SGHRS and CDR2 is YFSETQ. CDR3 sequence (DNA): TGCGCCAGCAGCCGCTCGACACCATCCTACGAGCAGTACTTC. Protein: CASSRSTPSYEQYF.

This chain joins TRBV5-1 and TRBJ1-2, with TRBD1 identical over 8 bases. The junction had 13 bases not matched to a gene; V was cut back by 2 bases and J by 10 bases. The CDR3 length is 15 residues. Germline CDR1 and CDR2: SGHRS and YFSETQ. The CDR3 nucleotides are TGCGCCAGCAGCTTCGGGACAGGTAGTTTGCATGACTACACCTTC. This codes for CASSFGTGSLHDYTF.

The chain recombines TRBV14 with TRBJ1-1; 7 bases map to TRBD1. The ends lost 1 base at V and 0 bases at J; junction bases unmatched: 11. This CDR3 is built from 18 residues. In germline, CDR1 is SGHDN, CDR2 FVKESK. The CDR3: CASSQGEGATRMNTEAFF. The CDR3 DNA is TGTGCCAGCAGCCAAGGCGAGGGGGCGACCAGGATGAACACTGAAGCTTTCTTT.

V usage is TRBV12-5 and J usage is TRBJ1-2; D remains unclear. The V end lost 1 base, the J end lost 2 bases, and 5 bases lay between the germline ends. There are 13 residues in the CDR3. CDR1 and CDR2 from the germline V gene are LGHNT and FRNRAP. The DNA of the CDR3 is TGTGCTAGTGGTTTGGGCCAGAACTATGGCTACACCTTC. It yields the protein CASGLGQNYGYTF.

The chain uses TRBV30 and TRBJ1-3; D not resolved. Trimming cost V 7 bases and J 1 base, with 11 bases left between them. CDR3 length: 13 residues. Germline V gene sequence: CDR1 GTSNPN, CDR2 SVGIG (reference sequence). The CDR3 sequence is CAFAANSGNTIYF. Written as DNA, the CDR3 is TGTGCCTTTGCCGCGAATTCTGGAAACACCATATATTTT.

This clone was detected once. J is TRBJ2-1 and V is TRBV4-2; 11 nucleotides line up with TRBD2. The ends lost 4 bases at V and 4 bases at J; junction bases unmatched: 12. This CDR3 is 18 amino acids long. Germline V gene lookup returns CDR1 LGHNA and CDR2 YNFKEQ. In DNA form, the CDR3 reads TGTGCCAGCAGCCCTGACACAAAACTAGCGGGGGCTTACAATGAGCAGTTCTTC. It is translated as CASSPDTKLAGAYNEQFF.

Remarks on this clone: The sample has other DNA sequences that encode this CDR3 too. The chain employs TRBV11-3 and TRBJ2-7; TRBD2 might be the D (5 bases). Deletions cut 5 bases from V and 2 bases from J, with 16 bases between. Germline assignment: CDR1 SGHNT and CDR2 YENEEA. This CDR3 has 15 amino acids. The CDR3 here is CASSQKQRAAYEQYF. The CDR3 coding sequence is TGTGCCAGCAGCCAGAAGCAGAGGGCGGCCTACGAGCAGTACTTC.

J is TRBJ2-1 and V is TRBV6-6; no reliable D call. This CDR3 region has 13 residues. Per the germline V gene, CDR1 is MNHNY and CDR2 is SVGAGI (reference sequence). V gave up 6 bases and J gave up 3 bases, with 9 bases separating them. The CDR3 nucleotides read TGTGCCAGCAGGGCGGAACTCTACAATGAGCAGTTCTTC. Amino acid sequence: CASRAELYNEQFF.

The V and J genes are TRBV14 and TRBJ2-1; a possible D gene is TRBD1 (5 bases). Germline CDR1 reads SGHDN; CDR2 reads FVKESK. There are 14 residues in the CDR3. Trimming pared 0 bases from V and 8 bases from J, leaving 11 bases between. Written as DNA, the CDR3 is TGTGCCAGCAGCCAAGAAGAAAGGGGCGATGAGCAGTTCTTC. Amino acid sequence: CASSQEERGDEQFF.

The chain combines TRBV7-9 with TRBJ1-5; no reliable D call. This CDR3 comprises 15 residues. The germline V and J ends were trimmed by 4 bases and 2 bases, with 12 bases remaining between them. The germline CDR1 and CDR2 sequences are SEHNR and FQNEAQ (reference sequence). CDR3 sequence reads: CASSSDKRGNQPQHF. The CDR3 bases are TGTGCCAGCAGCTCAGACAAGCGGGGCAATCAGCCCCAGCATTTT.

The rearrangement uses TRBV7-2 and TRBJ2-3; no clear D. Germline V lookup: CDR1 SGHTA, CDR2 FQGNSA. The CDR3 totals 13 residues. V shed 4 bases and J shed 3 bases, with 8 bases lying between them. DNA for the CDR3: TGTGCCAGCAGCTGGTCTAGGACAGATACGCAGTATTTT. This codes for CASSWSRTDTQYF.

This clone was counted between two and nine times. The chain has TRBV10-3 and TRBJ2-3, with D perhaps TRBD1 (6 bases). Trimming stripped 5 bases from V and 3 bases from J, with 12 bases between. This CDR3 is built from 14 residues. Looked up from germline, CDR1 is ENHRY and CDR2 is SYGVKD. The DNA of the CDR3 is TGTGCCATCAGTAGCGGACAGATGACAGATACGCAGTATTTT. Protein: CAISSGQMTDTQYF.